A single TCR beta chain is shown here with its context. The antigen is undetermined. Profiled with immunoSEQ multiplex PCR; TCRdb holds only in-frame clones, not every one. The data hold some 92,000 clones, with roughly three quarters observed a single time. Per germline, CDR1 LGHNT and CDR2 FRNRAP. V was clipped by 1 base and J by 0 bases, with 9 bases between them. This CDR3 has 16 amino acids. The data are from a study of cytotoxic CD8 clonotypes in ibrutinib-treated CLL. Overall study results and limits: Patients had baseline clonality above age-matched healthy donors, and this clonality moved with circulating CD8+ T-cell counts.

The source was PBMCs, collected after 24 months of ibrutinib treatment. The chain combines TRBV12-5 with TRBJ1-4, with D perhaps matching TRBD1 (5 bases). The TCR was taken from a human donor with chronic lymphocytic leukemia. As DNA, the CDR3 is TGTGCTAGTGGTTTGGGACAGATAACAACTAATGAAAAACTGTTTTTT. It codes for CASGLGQITTNEKLFF.